This paragraph covers one TCR beta chain sequence. This sample was included in a study of blood T cell repertoires in COVID-19. For the study at large: Both acute and convalescent COVID-19 samples were obtained from the United States, Italy and Spain.

The protocol was immunoSEQ multiplex PCR, while the TCRdb copy is restricted to in-frame clones and leaves out a portion. The sample comprises around 190,000 clones, over 75% of which are singletons, and about 9% rests with the top ten. This sequence was found in a man aged 40-49 years who had recovered from COVID-19. The sequencing sample was made of PBMCs or T cells enriched from blood (not recorded which).

Written as DNA, the CDR3 is TGTGCCAGCAGCTCCCCTGGTCTAGGGGGCGGCACCATATATTTT. This sequence encodes CASSSPGLGGGTIYF. The gene calls are TRBV7-9 and TRBJ1-3; 7 bases align to TRBD1. Germline V gene lookup returns CDR1 SEHNR and CDR2 FQNEAQ (reference sequence). V trimming: 4 bases; J trimming: 9 bases; junction bases outside the gene matches: 12. The CDR3 loop spans 15 amino acids.